This T cell receptor beta chain is from a study of cytomegalovirus exposure and HLA in healthy donors. PCR was performed using 60 Vbeta and 13 Jbeta primers. This table comes from immunoSEQ multiplex PCR, and its TCRdb copy is limited to in-frame clones, with some not included. The table includes about 83,000 clones, 81% detected once. This CDR3 contains 11 residues. The V end was cut by 10 bases, the J end by 3 bases, with 9 bases between. Germline values: CDR1 MGHDK, CDR2 SYGVNS. The chain combines TRBV25-1 with TRBJ1-1, with D possibly TRBD1 on 6 matching bases. This receptor was obtained from a woman in her twenties or thirties in good health and CMV-seronegative. The sequencing sample was made of PBMCs. The CDR3 bases are TGTGCCATCGAGGGGGACACTGAAGCTTTCTTT. Protein sequence: CAIEGDTEAFF.